These 21 T cell receptor beta chains came from one sample sequenced in a study of blood T cell repertoires in COVID-19. Some clones are missing from TCRdb's copy, which holds only in-frame ones; the method was immunoSEQ multiplex PCR. The table shows over 120,000 clones, with roughly 80% occurring only once. Material for sequencing was PBMCs or T cells enriched from blood (not recorded which). Receptors were obtained from a woman between 45 and 65 years old who had recovered from COVID-19.

V gene TRBV2 combines with J gene TRBJ2-1, with 9 bases that match TRBD2. CDR3 size: 14 residues. Trimming removed 7 bases from V and 2 bases from J; junction bases left unmatched: 3. Per germline, CDR1 SNHLY and CDR2 FYNNEI. As DNA, the CDR3 is TGTGCCAGCACCAGCGGGGGGCCCTACAATGAGCAGTTCTTC. Translation: CASTSGGPYNEQFF.

In its sample, this clone was seen a few times. The rearrangement uses TRBV2 and TRBJ2-7; tentative D call: TRBD2 (7 bases). Germline V gene data show CDR1 as SNHLY and CDR2 as FYNNEI. V shed 4 bases and J shed 5 bases, with 15 bases lying between them. This CDR3 has 14 amino acids. The DNA of the CDR3 is TGTGCCAGCAGTGTTGTGGGGGGGCCTGACGAGCAGTACTTC. Residues: CASSVVGGPDEQYF.

The chain carries TRBV6-2 or TRBV6-3 and TRBJ2-7, with 8 bases lining up with TRBD1. This CDR3 is built from 14 residues. Per the germline V gene, CDR1 is MNHEY and CDR2 is SVGEGT. Trimming took 5 bases from V and 3 from J; bases not matched to a gene: 6. CDR3 coding DNA: TGTGCCAGCAGTACCGGGACAGGAGACTACGAGCAGTACTTC. Translation gives CASSTGTGDYEQYF.

V and J are TRBV28 and TRBJ1-3; a possible D gene is TRBD1 (5 bases). The germline CDR1 and CDR2 sequences are MDHEN and SYDVKM. The V end was cut by 5 bases, the J end by 8 bases, with 13 bases between. The CDR3 loop spans 13 amino acids. The CDR3 spells CASSILAGDTIYF. In DNA form, the CDR3 reads TGTGCCAGCAGTATCCTCGCGGGGGACACCATATATTTT.

Here the CDR3 reads CASSPRRSNYGYTF. In nucleotides, the CDR3 is TGTGCCAGCAGCCCCAGAAGATCTAACTATGGCTACACCTTC. The chain links TRBV7-6 to TRBJ1-2; no firm D call. Deletions cut 5 bases from V and 0 bases from J, with 10 bases between. This CDR3 has 14 amino acids. Germline V gives CDR1 SGHVS, CDR2 FNYEAQ.

The gene calls are TRBV19 and TRBJ1-5; D gene ambiguous. Trimming took off 1 base at V and 1 base at J, with 20 bases between the two ends. CDR3 length equals 19 residues. The germline CDR1 and CDR2 sequences are LNHDA and SQIVND (reference sequence). CDR3 residues: CASSIGQARARRSNQPQHF. The CDR3 DNA is TGTGCCAGTAGTATAGGCCAGGCGAGGGCCCGGAGGAGCAATCAGCCCCAGCATTTT.

CDR3: CASSLAGGRAYNSPLHF. For the CDR3, the DNA is TGCGCCAGCAGCTTGGCAGGGGGCCGCGCCTATAATTCACCCCTCCACTTT. The chain has TRBV5-1 and TRBJ1-6; TRBD1 matches at 8 bases. The CDR3 consists of 17 residues. The germline V gene encodes CDR1 SGHRS and CDR2 YFSETQ. The junction had 4 bases not matched to a gene; V was cut back by 0 bases and J by 2 bases.

The genes are TRBV6-5 and TRBJ1-2; TRBD1 might be the D (5 bases). From germline, CDR1 is MNHEY and CDR2 SVGAGI. Trimming shortened V by 5 bases and J by 1 base, and 14 bases separated the two germline ends. There are 15 residues in the CDR3. The CDR3 coding sequence is TGTGCCAGCAGTCACGGGTACGGGGGTAACTATGGCTACACCTTC. Translating it yields CASSHGYGGNYGYTF.

CDR3 region: CASSTFSGGLNEQFF. DNA of the CDR3: TGTGCCAGTAGTACTTTTTCGGGGGGGCTCAATGAGCAGTTCTTC. The V and J genes are TRBV19 and TRBJ2-1, with TRBD2 matching 8 bases. The CDR3 loop spans 15 amino acids. The germline gives CDR1 LNHDA, CDR2 SQIVND (reference sequence). The junction had 8 bases not matched to a gene; V was cut back by 4 bases and J by 6 bases.

This clone was picked up a small number of times. V and J are TRBV27 and TRBJ2-5, with TRBD2 identical over 9 bases. This CDR3 contains 18 residues. V was pared by 0 bases and J by 1 base, with 9 bases of the junction left unmatched. Germline CDR1 reads MNHEY; CDR2 reads SMNVEV (reference sequence). CDR3 in DNA: TGTGCCAGCAGTTTATCGCCCCTCGGGCGGGGGGGCCAAGAGACCCAGTACTTC. Amino acids: CASSLSPLGRGGQETQYF.

J is TRBJ1-4 and V is TRBV7-3; a weak D match, TRBD1 (6 bases). Looked up from germline, CDR1 is SGHTA and CDR2 is FQGTGA. V lost 5 bases and J lost 0, with 10 bases in between. The CDR3 has 15 residues. This chain's CDR3 is CASSQQGSTNEKLFF. The CDR3 coding sequence is TGTGCCAGCAGCCAACAGGGCTCAACTAATGAAAAACTGTTTTTT.

V usage is TRBV28 and J usage is TRBJ2-1; possibly TRBD2 for D (5 bases). Germline assignment: CDR1 MDHEN and CDR2 SYDVKM. With 8 bases removed from V and 10 bases from J, the gap between germline ends came to 12 bases. CDR3 length: 11 amino acids. The CDR3 nucleotides read TGTGCCAGCGGCCGAGAGCGGGAGCAGTTCTTC. Translated, it gives CASGREREQFF.

This clone was counted between two and nine times. V gene TRBV2 combines with J gene TRBJ1-5; 9 bases are shared with TRBD1. In germline, CDR1 is SNHLY, CDR2 FYNNEI. The CDR3 consists of 20 residues. Trimming removed 4 bases from V and 4 bases from J; junction bases left unmatched: 20. For the CDR3, the DNA is TGTGCCAGCAGTGCCGGCGCCCTTACTTCGGGGACAGGGAAAAATCAGCCCCAGCATTTT. This encodes CASSAGALTSGTGKNQPQHF.

The V and J genes are TRBV2 and TRBJ1-2, with D possibly TRBD1 on 5 matching bases. This CDR3 is built from 13 residues. The V end was cut by 3 bases, the J end by 4 bases, with 9 bases between. In germline, CDR1 is SNHLY, CDR2 FYNNEI. The CDR3 spells CASSDGQGYGYTF. The DNA of the CDR3 is TGTGCCAGCAGTGATGGGCAGGGCTATGGCTACACCTTC.

V is TRBV19 and J is TRBJ1-2; 9 bases align to TRBD1. This CDR3 spans 14 amino acids. V shed 5 bases, J shed 2 bases, and the junction held 3 bases outside the gene matches. Germline V lookup: CDR1 LNHDA, CDR2 SQIVND (reference sequence). The chain's CDR3 is CASSRDRVNYGYTF. DNA for the CDR3: TGTGCCAGTAGTCGGGACAGGGTGAACTATGGCTACACCTTC.

The V call is TRBV29-1, the J call TRBJ1-2, with 9 bases matching TRBD1. Germline assignment: CDR1 SQVTM and CDR2 ANQGSEA. The CDR3 totals 15 residues. V was pared by 3 bases and J by 3 bases, with 8 bases of the junction left unmatched. DNA for the CDR3: TGCAGCGTTGATAGGGACAGGGCCTCTGACTATGGCTACACCTTC. Protein: CSVDRDRASDYGYTF.

This clone was observed a few times. The chain has TRBV7-3 and TRBJ2-1; TRBD1 matches 7 bases. Germline V gives CDR1 SGHTA, CDR2 FQGTGA. The trim removed 4 bases at V and 4 bases at J, leaving 4 bases unmatched. The CDR3 is 14 amino acids. CDR3 nucleotide sequence: TGTGCCAGCAGCTATGGGACAGCTTACAATGAGCAGTTCTTC. Protein: CASSYGTAYNEQFF.

The chain links TRBV9 to TRBJ1-6; 7 bases agree with TRBD1. The CDR3 spans 18 residues. Unmatched junction bases numbered 15, after V lost 3 bases and J lost 6 bases. Germline CDR1 SGDLS, CDR2 YYNGEE. The CDR3 coding sequence is TGTGCCAGCAGCGCACAGGGGCTAGGGGGCCTCTTTAATTCACCCCTCCACTTT. This sequence encodes CASSAQGLGGLFNSPLHF.

This clone was found a few times. The V and J genes are TRBV28 and TRBJ2-1; D may be TRBD2 (6 bases). V was cut by 7 bases and J by 0 bases, with 22 bases left in between. Germline V lookup: CDR1 MDHEN, CDR2 SYDVKM. This CDR3 region has 18 residues. The CDR3 coding sequence is TGTGCCAGCAAGAAGGAGGGAAGCCGGACTGGCTCCTACAATGAGCAGTTCTTC. This codes for CASKKEGSRTGSYNEQFF. Variable domain in full (rest from reference TRBV28 and TRBJ2-1): DVKVTQSSRYLVKRTGEKVFLECVQDMDHENMFWYRQDPGLGLRLIYFSYDVKMKEKGDIPEGYSVSREKKERFSLILESASTNQTSMYLCASKKEGSRTGSYNEQFFGPGTRLTVL.

This chain joins TRBV11-3 and TRBJ2-7; unclear D gene. CDR3 size: 15 residues. Trimming stripped 5 bases from V and 6 bases from J, with 20 bases between. Germline V gives CDR1 SGHNT, CDR2 YENEEA. CDR3 DNA: TGTGCCAGCAGCCACGGAAGGAGTAGAGTCGGCGAGCAGTACTTC. This translates into CASSHGRSRVGEQYF.

As regards this clone: Other DNA sequences in the same sample also yield this CDR3. This sequence joins TRBV9 and TRBJ1-4; D not resolved. The germline V and J ends were trimmed by 1 base and 3 bases, with 7 bases remaining between them. CDR3 length: 14 amino acids. Germline V gives CDR1 SGDLS, CDR2 YYNGEE. Written as DNA, the CDR3 is TGTGCCAGCAGCGTAACCGGGGCTAATGAAAAACTGTTTTTT. It is translated as CASSVTGANEKLFF.